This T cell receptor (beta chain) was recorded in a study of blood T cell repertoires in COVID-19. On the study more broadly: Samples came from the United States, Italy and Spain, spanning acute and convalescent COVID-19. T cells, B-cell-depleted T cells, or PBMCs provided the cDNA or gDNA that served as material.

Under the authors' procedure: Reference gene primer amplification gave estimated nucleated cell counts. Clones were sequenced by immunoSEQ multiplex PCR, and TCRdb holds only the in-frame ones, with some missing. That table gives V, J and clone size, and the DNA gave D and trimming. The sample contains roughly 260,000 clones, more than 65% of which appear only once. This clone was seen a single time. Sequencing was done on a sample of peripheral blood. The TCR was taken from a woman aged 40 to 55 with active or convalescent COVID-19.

DNA of the CDR3: TGCGCCAGCAGCTTGGGAGACAGGAGCTCCTACAATGAGCAGTTCTTC. It codes for CASSLGDRSSYNEQFF. J is TRBJ2-1 and V is TRBV5-1; a weak D match, TRBD1 (6 bases). V lost 0 bases and J 0 bases, leaving 10 bases between the germline ends. The CDR3 loop spans 16 amino acids. Germline CDR1 reads SGHRS; CDR2 reads YFSETQ. Using reference TRBV5-1 and TRBJ2-1 for the parts outside the CDR3, the full variable domain is KAGVTQTPRYLIKTRGQQVTLSCSPISGHRSVSWYQQTPGQGLQFLFEYFSETQRNKGNFPGRFSGRQFSNSRSEMNVSTLELGDSALYLCASSLGDRSSYNEQFFGPGTRLTVL.